Below are 24 T cell receptor beta chains sequenced from a single sample in a study of tissue T cells after allogeneic stem cell transplantation. TCRdb's table, derived via immunoSEQ multiplex PCR, lists solely in-frame clones and lacks some. The top ten hold less than 20% of the sample, which has over a thousand clones, around 60% seen once. The time point here: mouse harvest day 7 after allogeneic transplant. Mouse grafts combined 10^7 T-cell-depleted bone marrow cells with 10^6 splenic CD5+ T cells. Input material: liver tissue. These receptors all stem from a female BALB/c mouse given C57BL/6 T cells with graft-versus-host disease after an allogeneic hematopoietic cell transplant.

This clone was counted a few times. The genes and germline here are from mouse. With the read ending 1 residue before the CDR3 end, the germline J gene is used to fill in that end. The V gene is TRBV13-2, the J gene TRBJ1-5, with D tentatively TRBD1 (5 bases). Trimming shortened V by 2 bases and J by 2 bases, and 8 bases separated the two germline ends. The CDR3 is 14 amino acids. The V gene's germline CDR1 is NNHNN and CDR2 SYGAGS (reference sequence). CDR3 DNA, as far as it was read: TGTGCCAGCGGTGAATGGGGCCACAACCAGGCTCCGCTT. Residues: CASGEWGHNQAPL. The complete CDR3 sequence is CASGEWGHNQAPLF.

For this clone: Gene names and germline match the mouse. The read terminates 1 residue before the CDR3 end, so the remaining end is supplied by the germline J gene. The V and J genes are TRBV26 and TRBJ2-5; TRBD2 might be the D (7 bases). This CDR3 comprises 15 residues. V shed 2 bases and J shed 3 bases, with 12 bases lying between them. The V gene's germline CDR1 is KGHPV and CDR2 FQNQEV (reference sequence). Incomplete CDR3 DNA: TGTGCCAGCAGTCTGCGGGGGGCGAGGCAAGACACCCAGTAC. Its protein is CASSLRGARQDTQY. The entire CDR3 protein reads CASSLRGARQDTQYF.

Points on this clone: Genes and germline come from the mouse. This chain's CDR3 is CASSLYGTNYAEQFF. The part of the CDR3 DNA that was read is TGTGCCAGCAGTCTGTACGGGACAAACTATGCTGAGCAGTTC. V usage is TRBV26 and J usage is TRBJ2-1; D perhaps matches TRBD1 (6 bases). The CDR3 is cut off 1 residue early in the read; its end comes from the germline J gene. The CDR3 spans 15 residues. The germline V gene encodes CDR1 KGHPV and CDR2 FQNQEV (reference sequence). V dropped 1 base and J dropped 1 base, with 8 bases sitting between them.

With regard to this clone: The junction does not match germline at one end; this may be a read error. The genes are named according to mouse. The CDR3 is cut off 1 residue early in the read; its end comes from the germline J gene. This sequence joins TRBV29 and TRBJ2-7, with D possibly matching TRBD1 (6 bases). The length of the CDR3 is 12 residues. Germline CDR1 reads MSHET; CDR2 reads SYDVDS. The CDR3 reads CATAGATYKQYF. The covered CDR3 bases are TGTGCTACCGCAGGGGCCACCTATAAACAGTAC. Combining the CDR3 with reference TRBV29 and TRBJ2-7 gives the whole variable domain DMKVTQMPRYLIKRMGENVLLECGQDMSHETMYWYRQDPGLGLQLIYISYDVDSNSEGDIPKGYRVSRKKREHFSLILDSAKTNQTSVYFCATAGATYKQYFGPGTRLTVL.

On this clone itself: Genes and germline are mouse. With the read ending 1 residue before the CDR3 end, the germline J gene is used to fill in that end. The chain is built from TRBV26 and TRBJ1-2; perhaps TRBD1 as D (6 bases). This CDR3 has 13 amino acids. CDR1 and CDR2 from the germline V gene are KGHPV and FQNQEV (reference sequence). V gave up 1 base and J gave up 6 bases, with 9 bases separating them. The CDR3 loop reads CASSLWGRPDYTF. The CDR3 bases that were read are TGTGCCAGCAGTCTGTGGGGGCGCCCCGACTACACC.

This clone was seen more than once but under ten times. Gene names follow the mouse nomenclature. The read finishes 1 residue shy of the CDR3 end, and the germline J gene is used to complete it. The V call is TRBV23, the J call TRBJ2-7; the table gives TRBD1 as D, unverified against the DNA. The germline V gene encodes CDR1 KGHTA and CDR2 FQNQQP. The CDR3 covers 13 residues. CDR3 loop: CSSSHSDSLEQYF. Incomplete CDR3 DNA: TGCTCCAGCAGTCATTCGGACAGCCTAGAACAGTAC.

Note on this clone: Genes and germline are mouse. The read comes to an end 1 residue before the CDR3 does, leaving the germline J gene to fill in the end. The chain combines TRBV19 with TRBJ2-3, with TRBD2 matching 11 bases. The ends lost 5 bases at V and 1 base at J; junction bases unmatched: 0. The CDR3 is 14 residues long. From germline, CDR1 is FNHDT and CDR2 SITEND (reference sequence). The sequenced CDR3 bases are TGTGCCAGCAGACTGGGGGGGCGTGCAGAAACGCTGTAT. Protein product: CASRLGGRAETLY. The whole CDR3 reads CASRLGGRAETLYF. The complete variable domain, with remaining parts taken from reference TRBV19 and TRBJ2-3, reads GGIITQTPKFLIGQEGQKLTLKCQQNFNHDTMYWYRQDSGKGLRLIYYSITENDLQKGDLSEGYDASREKKSSFSLTVTSAQKNEMAVFLCASRLGGRAETLYFGSGTRLTVL.

Regarding this clone: Gene names are mouse gene names. The read ends 1 residue shy of where the CDR3 ends; the end is completed using the germline J gene. Additional DNA sequences in this sample encode the identical CDR3. This chain joins TRBV26 and TRBJ1-2; no clear D gene. This CDR3 has 13 amino acids. The ends were cut back, 1 base at V and 0 bases at J, with 3 bases in the middle. Germline V gene data show CDR1 as KGHPV and CDR2 as FQNQEV (reference sequence). CDR3 in amino acids: CASSLLANSDYTF. CDR3 DNA, as far as it was read: TGTGCCAGCAGTCTGTTGGCAAACTCCGACTACACC.

This clone showed up just a few times. Genes and germline are mouse. The missing CDR3 end, 1 residue past where the read stops, is filled in from the germline J gene. The J gene is TRBJ1-3, the V gene TRBV16, with D possibly being TRBD1 (5 bases). Trimming pared 2 bases from V and 4 bases from J, leaving 9 bases between. There are 14 residues in the CDR3. The germline gives CDR1 SGHSA, CDR2 FRNQAP. The DNA read from the CDR3 is TGTGCAAGCAGCTTATGGCAGGGCGGAAATACGCTCTAT. Protein sequence: CASSLWQGGNTLY. The full CDR3 reads CASSLWQGGNTLYF.

Note on this clone: Mouse germline and gene names are used. The sequenced CDR3 bases are TGTGCCAGCAGCCAAGATGGGGTTTCCAACGAAAGATTATTT. Its translation is CASSQDGVSNERLF. The entire CDR3 sequence reads CASSQDGVSNERLFF. The rearrangement links TRBV2 to TRBJ1-4, with D unresolved. Read coverage stops 1 residue before the CDR3 terminus; the germline J gene supplies the remainder. Germline CDR1 and CDR2: LGHNA and YSYQKL. V lost 0 bases, J lost 0 bases, and 5 bases lay in between. This CDR3 contains 15 residues.

This clone is a singleton in its sample. Mouse gene names and germline throughout. Read coverage stops 1 residue before the CDR3 terminus; the germline J gene supplies the remainder. The V gene is TRBV29, the J gene TRBJ1-2, with 12 bases fitting TRBD1. This CDR3 spans 15 amino acids. Germline trimming cut 4 bases from V and 4 bases from J; bases unmatched to any gene: 4. Germline V lookup: CDR1 MSHET, CDR2 SYDVDS. This chain's CDR3 is CASSSGTGGGSDYTF. Incomplete CDR3 DNA: TGTGCTAGCAGTTCCGGGACAGGGGGCGGCTCCGACTACACC.

This clone was counted a single time. A much bigger clone sits one base away, suggesting this may be a read error. The gene symbols are mouse symbols. From the germline J gene comes the end of the CDR3, since the read stops 1 residue before it. The chain combines TRBV13-3 with TRBJ2-7; the match to TRBD1 covers 7 bases. CDR3 size: 13 residues. CDR1 and CDR2 (germline): NNHDY, SYVADS. CDR3 bases read: TGTACCAGCAGTAGGGACAGCTCCTATGAACAGTAC. Translated: CTSSRDSSYEQY. The full CDR3 reads CTSSRDSSYEQYF.

Regarding this clone: Any gene name here is a mouse gene name. From the germline J gene comes the end of the CDR3, since the read stops 1 residue before it. The genes are TRBV26 and TRBJ2-3; D unresolved. Per the germline V gene, CDR1 is KGHPV and CDR2 is FQNQEV (reference sequence). Between the trimmed V and J ends, which lost 0 bases and 0 bases, there was a span of 1 base. The CDR3 covers 13 residues. The CDR3 bases that were read are TGTGCCAGCAGTCTGTCGAGTGCAGAAACGCTGTAT. It is translated as CASSLSSAETLY. The whole CDR3 sequence reads CASSLSSAETLYF.

Notes on this clone: Gene names are the mouse ones. The read finishes 1 residue shy of the CDR3 end, and the germline J gene is used to complete it. The chain has TRBV19 and TRBJ1-3; 8 nucleotides line up with TRBD1. V shed 10 bases, J shed 2 bases, and the junction held 8 bases outside the gene matches. The CDR3 contains 14 residues. The V gene's germline CDR1 is FNHDT and CDR2 SITEND (reference sequence). The CDR3 region is CASRQGSPGNTLYF. Incomplete CDR3 DNA: TGTGCCTCTCGACAGGGGAGCCCTGGAAATACGCTCTAT.

This clone was found a few times. Gene names and germline refer to mouse. Sequencing ends 1 residue short of the CDR3 end; the germline J gene provides the rest. V is TRBV19 and J is TRBJ1-1; 7 bases are a match to TRBD1. CDR3 length equals 14 residues. The V gene end was trimmed by 5 bases and the J gene end by 0 bases; junction bases not matched to a gene: 4. Germline V gene lookup returns CDR1 FNHDT and CDR2 SITEND (reference sequence). CDR3 in amino acids: CASSLGGANTEVFF. CDR3 bases read: TGTGCCAGCAGCCTAGGGGGCGCAAACACAGAAGTCTTC.

This clone was seen a few times. These gene names are mouse names. The read falls 1 residue short of the CDR3 end, and the missing part is taken from the germline J gene. This sequence joins TRBV13-1 and TRBJ2-7, with D possibly being TRBD1 (5 bases). Germline V lookup: CDR1 NSHNY, CDR2 SYGAGN. CDR3 length equals 13 residues. V lost 5 bases, J lost 2 bases, and 11 bases lay in between. Here the CDR3 reads CASSRDSPYEQYF. Incomplete CDR3 DNA: TGTGCCAGCAGCCGCGACAGTCCCTATGAACAGTAC.

This clone appeared a few times. These gene names are mouse names. Read coverage stops 1 residue before the CDR3 terminus; the germline J gene supplies the remainder. The rearrangement joins TRBV13-3 to TRBJ2-2; 9 bases are a match to TRBD1. CDR3 size: 15 residues. Trimming removed 4 bases from V and 4 bases from J; junction bases left unmatched: 5. Germline values: CDR1 NNHDY, CDR2 SYVADS. The DNA read from the CDR3 is TGTGCCAGCAGTAACAGGGGGCAAGGCACCGGGCAGCTCTAC. Its protein product is CASSNRGQGTGQLY. The entire CDR3 sequence reads CASSNRGQGTGQLYF.

In the case of this clone: Here the gene names and germline are mouse. The sequence runs out 1 residue before the end of the CDR3; the remainder is reconstructed from the germline J gene. The chain couples TRBV12-2 to TRBJ1-5; no definite D call. Germline V gene sequence: CDR1 SGHLS, CDR2 HYDKME. The CDR3 covers 14 residues. V gave up 1 base and J gave up 1 base, with 7 bases separating them. The CDR3 protein is CASSLTQNNQAPLF. The CDR3 DNA, read in part, is TGTGCCAGCTCTCTAACCCAAAACAACCAGGCTCCGCTT.

On this clone: Gene names are mouse gene names. The sequenced fragment ends 1 residue before the CDR3 boundary, so the rest is inferred from the germline J gene. The V gene is TRBV14, the J gene TRBJ2-1; TRBD1 aligns across 11 bases. The V and J ends lost 2 bases and 0 bases, in that order; junction bases with no gene match: 10. The CDR3 length is 19 residues. The germline V gene encodes CDR1 SGHDT and CDR2 FRDEAV. This CDR3 is CASSFSTDRGRGNYAEQFF. The covered CDR3 bases are TGTGCCAGCAGTTTTTCGACGGACAGGGGGCGCGGTAACTATGCTGAGCAGTTC.

As regards this clone: Genes and germline are mouse. The read falls 1 residue short of the CDR3 end, and the missing part is taken from the germline J gene. The V gene is TRBV4, the J gene TRBJ2-5; D is unresolved. V lost 4 bases and J 2 bases, leaving 1 base between the germline ends. This CDR3 is 11 amino acids long. CDR1 and CDR2 (germline): LGHDT, YNNKQL (reference sequence). The sequenced part of the CDR3 DNA is TGTGCCAGCAGCTTCCAAGACACCCAGTAC. Translation gives CASSFQDTQY. The whole CDR3 reads CASSFQDTQYF.

Of note for this clone: Gene labels here are mouse ones. The read terminates 1 residue before the CDR3 end, so the remaining end is supplied by the germline J gene. The chain couples TRBV16 to TRBJ2-3; D uncertain. The V gene lost 3 bases and the J gene lost 1 base, with 5 bases spanning the gap. Germline V gives CDR1 SGHSA, CDR2 FRNQAP. The CDR3 is 13 amino acids. The CDR3 DNA, read in part, is TGTGCAAGCAGCTTCGCTGGTGCAGAAACGCTGTAT. As protein: CASSFAGAETLY. The full-length CDR3 reads as CASSFAGAETLYF.

This clone has more than one count but fewer than ten. Mouse germline and gene names are used. The DNA ends 1 residue before the CDR3 does, and the rest of the CDR3 is filled in from the germline J gene. V and J are TRBV12-1 and TRBJ2-1; no definite D call. The germline V and J ends were trimmed by 0 bases and 7 bases, with 3 bases remaining between them. CDR1 is SGHSN and CDR2 is HYEKVE in the germline V gene. CDR3 length: 11 amino acids. The CDR3: CASSLEAEQFF. The part of the CDR3 DNA that was read is TGTGCCAGCTCTCTCGAAGCTGAGCAGTTC. Complete variable domain (other parts from reference TRBV12-1 and TRBJ2-1): DSGVVQSPRHIIKEKGGRSVLTCIPISGHSNVVWYQQTLGKELKFLIQHYEKVERDKGFLPSRFSVQQFDDYHSEMNMSALELEDSAMYFCASSLEAEQFFGPGTRLTVL.

Comments on this clone: Genes and germline come from the mouse. The CDR3 end lies 1 residue beyond the end of the read and is filled in from the germline J gene. This sequence joins TRBV26 and TRBJ2-4; D is unclear. The CDR3 totals 12 residues. The germline gives CDR1 KGHPV, CDR2 FQNQEV (reference sequence). Trimming removed 0 bases at V and 4 bases at J, with 2 bases between. CDR3 bases read: TGTGCCAGCAGTCTGTCAGAAAACACCTTGTAC. Residues: CASSLSENTLY. The CDR3 in its entirety is CASSLSENTLYF.

As for this clone: The gene names here belong to mouse. The CDR3 extends 1 residue past the end of the read, so its final part is completed from the germline J gene. The V and J genes are TRBV3 and TRBJ2-5; D might be TRBD2 (6 bases). V was clipped by 3 bases and J by 8 bases, with 6 bases between them. CDR1 and CDR2 (germline): SNHLY, FYNGKV (reference sequence). There are 11 residues in the CDR3. The chain's CDR3 is CASSLGGTQYF. The DNA read from the CDR3 is TGTGCCAGCAGCTTGGGGGGCACCCAGTAC. Together with reference TRBV3 and TRBJ2-5, the CDR3 gives the full variable domain: GPKVLQIPSHQIIDMGQMVTLNCDPVSNHLYFYWYKQILGQQMEFLVNFYNGKVMEKSKLFKDQFSVERPDGSYFTLKIQPTALEDSAVYFCASSLGGTQYFGPGTRLLVL.